The subject of this entry is one T cell receptor (beta chain). The antigen remains unidentified. The data are from a study of shared clonotypes between healthy human individuals. Across the whole study: CD4 naive cells filled three plates per donor, CD4 memory three, CD8 naive two and CD8 memory one. The study, taken as a whole, reports: Rarefaction showed sorted-subset sequencing was incomplete despite large depth.

Germline loops: CDR1 SNHLY, CDR2 FYNNEI. The CDR3 is 16 residues long. J lost 0 bases, V lost 6 bases, and 9 bases had no gene match. Splitting of CD4+ cells produced CD45RA+ naive and CD45RA-negative memory subsets. The method was immunoSEQ multiplex PCR; TCRdb's version includes in-frame clones alone and lacks a portion of them. The sample has over a million clones; approximately 98.5% are singletons. The receptor comes from a man under 40 in good health. Source material: naive CD4+ T cells sorted from blood. Subset here: CD45RA+ positively selected. The V gene is TRBV2, the J gene TRBJ1-1; the match to TRBD1 covers 8 bases. CDR3 bases: TGTGCCAGCAGCTGGACAGGGAGGGGATTGAACACTGAAGCTTTCTTT. Translating gives CASSWTGRGLNTEAFF.